Below, 26 T cell receptor beta chains from the same sample are listed, as sequenced in a study of cytomegalovirus exposure and HLA in healthy donors. Sequencing used immunoSEQ multiplex PCR; TCRdb keeps in-frame clones, though not all of them. Among under 400,000 clones, 86% were seen once, and the ten largest hold roughly 0.82%. Specimen: PBMCs. These receptors came from a woman younger than 30 in good health and CMV-seronegative.

This clone was observed a few times. The V gene is TRBV5-5, the J gene TRBJ1-2; no reliable D call. Trimming removed 2 bases at V and 0 bases at J, with 8 bases between. The CDR3 length is 14 residues. Germline assignment: CDR1 SGHKS and CDR2 YYEKEE (reference sequence). CDR3 sequence: CASSFRNPNYGYTF. The CDR3 bases are TGTGCCAGCAGCTTCAGAAACCCTAACTATGGCTACACCTTC.

This clone was seen just once. DNA of the CDR3: TGTGCCAGCAGCAAGAGAGCGGGACGGTCCGAGCAGTACTTC. Translation: CASSKRAGRSEQYF. The chain links TRBV21-1 to TRBJ2-7; the table's D call of TRBD2 was not tested on the DNA. TRBV21-1 is a recognized pseudogene. The length of the CDR3 is 14 residues.

This chain uses TRBV15 with TRBJ1-2, with TRBD1 as a possible D gene (5 bases). V shed 5 bases and J shed 1 base, with 14 bases lying between them. Per germline, CDR1 LNHNV and CDR2 YYDKDF (reference sequence). CDR3 length: 15 residues. This chain's CDR3 is CATSLTGGDNYGYTF. The DNA for the CDR3 is TGTGCCACCAGCTTAACGGGGGGGGATAACTATGGCTACACCTTC.

J is TRBJ2-3 and V is TRBV7-9; 11 positions agree with TRBD2. Germline V gives CDR1 SEHNR, CDR2 FQNEAQ (reference sequence). V lost 2 bases and J lost 0; bases outside the gene matches: 1. CDR3 length equals 16 residues. The chain's CDR3 is CASSLPSGGSTDTQYF. The CDR3 nucleotides are TGTGCCAGCAGCTTACCTAGCGGGGGGAGCACAGATACGCAGTATTTT.

This clone was found a few times. The chain has TRBV10-3 and TRBJ2-7; D not certain. This CDR3 is built from 12 residues. CDR1 is ENHRY and CDR2 is SYGVKD in the germline V gene. V was cut by 1 base and J by 5 bases, with 6 bases left in between. This CDR3 is CAISEFPDEQYF. The CDR3 coding sequence is TGTGCCATCAGTGAGTTTCCGGACGAGCAGTACTTC.

The rearrangement joins TRBV2 to TRBJ2-7, with TRBD1 as a possible D gene (5 bases). The CDR3 has 12 residues. Trimming removed 8 bases from V and 7 bases from J, with 15 bases in between. From germline, CDR1 is SNHLY and CDR2 FYNNEI. The CDR3 loop is CASLQTPGEQYF. The CDR3 DNA reads TGTGCCAGCCTCCAGACCCCAGGGGAGCAGTACTTC.

The CDR3 reads CAWSVGRYYGYTF. The CDR3, as DNA: TGTGCCTGGAGTGTTGGCAGGTACTATGGCTACACCTTC. The V call is TRBV30, the J call TRBJ1-2; D is uncertain. Trimming cost V 0 bases and J 3 bases, with 8 bases left between them. CDR3 size: 13 residues. Germline CDR1 is GTSNPN and CDR2 is SVGIG (reference sequence).

The CDR3 reads CASSLEGRTANTEAFF. The DNA of the CDR3 is TGCGCCAGCAGCTTAGAGGGGAGGACCGCGAACACTGAAGCTTTCTTT. V gene TRBV5-1 combines with J gene TRBJ1-1, with a tentative D call TRBD1 (5 bases). Per germline, CDR1 SGHRS and CDR2 YFSETQ. The V end was cut by 2 bases, the J end by 1 base, with 15 bases between. This CDR3 has 16 amino acids. The full variable domain, rest sourced from reference TRBV5-1 and TRBJ1-1, is KAGVTQTPRYLIKTRGQQVTLSCSPISGHRSVSWYQQTPGQGLQFLFEYFSETQRNKGNFPGRFSGRQFSNSRSEMNVSTLELGDSALYLCASSLEGRTANTEAFFGQGTRLTVV.

The chain uses TRBV5-1 and TRBJ2-5, with 10 bases lining up with TRBD2. This CDR3 contains 16 residues. Germline values: CDR1 SGHRS, CDR2 YFSETQ. V lost 3 bases to trimming and J lost 5 bases; unmatched junction nucleotides: 10. CDR3: CASSSTGTSEAETQYF. As DNA, the CDR3 is TGCGCCAGCAGCTCTACCGGGACTAGCGAGGCCGAGACCCAGTACTTC.

The genes are TRBV9 and TRBJ1-2, with TRBD1 identical over 7 bases. V shed 3 bases and J 12 bases; nucleotides not matched to a gene: 11. This CDR3 is 13 amino acids long. The V gene's germline CDR1 is SGDLS and CDR2 YYNGEE. CDR3 amino acids: CASSGDDRDGNTF. CDR3 in DNA: TGTGCCAGCAGCGGGGATGACAGGGACGGGAACACCTTC.

The genes are TRBV28 and TRBJ2-7; D ambiguous. CDR1 is MDHEN and CDR2 is SYDVKM in the germline V gene. Trimming stripped 5 bases from V and 2 bases from J, with 13 bases between. The CDR3 consists of 14 residues. CDR3 region: CASSHSPQTYEQYF. In nucleotides, the CDR3 is TGTGCCAGCAGTCACAGTCCGCAAACCTACGAGCAGTACTTC. The full variable domain, rest sourced from reference TRBV28 and TRBJ2-7, is DVKVTQSSRYLVKRTGEKVFLECVQDMDHENMFWYRQDPGLGLRLIYFSYDVKMKEKGDIPEGYSVSREKKERFSLILESASTNQTSMYLCASSHSPQTYEQYFGPGTRLTVT.

The V gene is TRBV7-9, the J gene TRBJ2-1; D possibly corresponds to TRBD1 (5 bases). CDR3 length: 18 residues. V was clipped by 2 bases and J by 6 bases, with 23 bases between them. Per the germline V gene, CDR1 is SEHNR and CDR2 is FQNEAQ (reference sequence). CDR3 DNA: TGTGCCAGCAGCTTAAGTAACGTCCGACAGAGAGGTTCCAATGAGCAGTTCTTC. This translates into CASSLSNVRQRGSNEQFF.

The rearrangement links TRBV15 to TRBJ1-5; D is uncertain. With 3 bases removed from V and 0 bases from J, the gap between germline ends came to 9 bases. The CDR3 is made up of 15 amino acids. Germline V CDR1 and CDR2: LNHNV, YYDKDF (reference sequence). The CDR3 is CATSREGYSNQPQHF. CDR3 nucleotide sequence: TGTGCCACCAGCAGGGAGGGCTATAGCAATCAGCCCCAGCATTTT.

The chain has TRBV7-9 and TRBJ1-1; 9 nucleotides match TRBD1. Germline V lookup: CDR1 SEHNR, CDR2 FQNEAQ (reference sequence). V lost 6 bases and J lost 7; bases outside the gene matches: 3. The length of the CDR3 is 12 residues. Here the CDR3 reads CASRQGANEAFF. In DNA, the CDR3 is TGTGCCAGCAGACAGGGGGCGAATGAAGCTTTCTTT. The full variable domain, in which reference TRBV7-9 and TRBJ1-1 provide the parts outside the CDR3, is DTGVSQNPRHKITKRGQNVTFRCDPISEHNRLYWYRQTLGQGPEFLTYFQNEAQLEKSRLLSDRFSAERPKGSFSTLEIQRTEQGDSAMYLCASRQGANEAFFGQGTRLTVV.

The V and J genes are TRBV28 and TRBJ2-7; 11 bases line up with TRBD2. V was clipped by 6 bases and J by 0 bases; unmatched bases: 4. The CDR3 has 15 residues. Germline-derived CDR1 and CDR2 are MDHEN and SYDVKM. The CDR3 bases are TGTGCCAGCAGGTTTACTAGCGGGAGCTCCTACGAGCAGTACTTC. Its translation is CASRFTSGSSYEQYF.

This clone showed up just once. The chain combines TRBV2 with TRBJ2-5; the match to TRBD2 covers 10 bases. The CDR3 is 15 residues long. Per germline, CDR1 SNHLY and CDR2 FYNNEI. The junction had 7 bases not matched to a gene; V was cut back by 4 bases and J by 5 bases. Here the CDR3 DNA reads TGTGCCAGCAGTGCCGGGACTAGCGTAGGCGAGACCCAGTACTTC. This translates into CASSAGTSVGETQYF. The complete variable domain, with remaining parts taken from reference TRBV2 and TRBJ2-5, reads EPEVTQTPSHQVTQMGQEVILRCVPISNHLYFYWYRQILGQKVEFLVSFYNNEISEKSEIFDDQFSVERPDGSNFTLKIRSTKLEDSAMYFCASSAGTSVGETQYFGPGTRLLVL.

The genes are TRBV13 and TRBJ2-3; 7 nucleotides align to TRBD1. This CDR3 is 16 amino acids long. V gave up 5 bases and J gave up 0 bases; unmatched junction bases: 8. Germline V CDR1 and CDR2: PRHDT, FYEKMQ (reference sequence). The CDR3 is CASSPLSGQSTDTQYF. The CDR3 coding sequence is TGTGCCAGCAGCCCCCTTTCGGGACAGAGCACAGATACGCAGTATTTT.

This clone showed up just once. The CDR3 sequence: CASSFPTSGDPDTQYF. CDR3 bases: TGTGCCAGCAGTTTCCCCACTAGCGGCGATCCGGATACGCAGTATTTT. The chain couples TRBV28 to TRBJ2-3; TRBD2 aligns across 8 bases. V gave up 3 bases and J gave up 6 bases; unmatched junction bases: 11. The CDR3 has 16 residues. Germline V lookup: CDR1 MDHEN, CDR2 SYDVKM.

The chain couples TRBV4-2 to TRBJ1-1; D call uncertain. Germline V gene data show CDR1 as LGHNA and CDR2 as YNFKEQ. This CDR3 comprises 15 residues. Trimming took 3 bases from V and 1 from J, leaving 12 bases between them. The CDR3 region has the DNA TGTGCCAGCAGCCAGGAAGGACGGGGGAACACTGAAGCTTTCTTT. The encoded protein is CASSQEGRGNTEAFF.

Only a few counts were recorded for this clone. The J gene is TRBJ2-7, the V gene TRBV23-1; 7 positions agree with TRBD1. TRBV23-1 is designated an ORF whose function remains uncertain. V shed 6 bases and J 1 base; nucleotides not matched to a gene: 15. The CDR3 has 17 residues. The CDR3 DNA sequence: TGCGCCAGCAGCCTAACCATACGGGACAGCCATTCCTACGAGCAGTACTTC. Its translation: CASSLTIRDSHSYEQYF.

V is TRBV5-6 and J is TRBJ2-3; TRBD1 aligns across 8 bases. Germline CDR1 reads SGHDT; CDR2 reads YYEEEE. The CDR3 is 19 amino acids. V shed 5 bases, J shed 4 bases, and the junction held 21 bases outside the gene matches. This CDR3 reads CASSPSRDRFNEAADTQYF. DNA of the CDR3: TGTGCCAGCAGTCCGTCCCGGGACAGGTTTAACGAGGCGGCAGATACGCAGTATTTT.

This clone was detected only once. V and J are TRBV6-7 and TRBJ2-3, with D maybe TRBD2 (6 bases). TRBV6-7 is identified as an open reading frame with a role that is uncertain. The CDR3 consists of 14 residues. V gave up 2 bases and J gave up 4 bases, with 10 bases separating them. CDR3 DNA: TGTGCCAGCAGTTACGACGGGAGCTCAGATACGCAGTATTTT. As protein: CASSYDGSSDTQYF.

J is TRBJ2-5 and V is TRBV11-2, with TRBD2 as a possible D gene (5 bases). Germline V gives CDR1 SGHAT, CDR2 FQNNGV. Trimming cost V 1 base and J 10 bases, with 13 bases left between them. CDR3 length: 13 residues. The CDR3 DNA follows: TGTGCCAGCAGCTTAGGGTCCGGAGGCGACCAGTACTTC. Protein product: CASSLGSGGDQYF.

The chain recombines TRBV6-5 with TRBJ1-2; 9 nucleotides align to TRBD1. The CDR3 runs to 16 residues. V lost 0 bases to trimming and J lost 4 bases; unmatched junction nucleotides: 6. From germline, CDR1 is MNHEY and CDR2 SVGAGI. The chain's CDR3 is CASSYSLTGQGYGYTF. For the CDR3, the DNA is TGTGCCAGCAGTTACTCTTTAACGGGACAGGGCTATGGCTACACCTTC.

The chain employs TRBV6-6 and TRBJ2-7; 7 nucleotides line up with TRBD2. Germline values: CDR1 MNHNY, CDR2 SVGAGI (reference sequence). The CDR3 covers 15 residues. Losses at the gene ends were 2 bases for V and 1 base for J; bases not matched to a gene: 5. The CDR3 loop is CASSYGLAESYEQYF. CDR3 in DNA: TGTGCCAGCAGTTACGGGCTAGCGGAATCCTACGAGCAGTACTTC.

This chain joins TRBV10-2 and TRBJ2-7; unclear D gene. Per germline, CDR1 WSHSY and CDR2 SAAADI. Trimming removed 7 bases from V and 2 bases from J, with 9 bases in between. The CDR3 is made up of 12 amino acids. DNA for the CDR3: TGCGCCAGCACTATAACCCCCTACGAGCAGTACTTC. The encoded protein is CASTITPYEQYF.